These 18 T cell receptor beta chains originate from one sample sequenced in a study of T cells after yellow fever vaccination. One entry per CDR3 protein results from TCRdb running MiXCR on the 5' RACE reads. Of some 560,000 distinct CDR3 sequences listed, 15% to 20% are singletons. Sequenced material: PBMCs, taken 15 days after the yellow fever booster vaccination. The receptors were sampled from a man between 25 and 39 years old who received the YFV17D yellow fever vaccine.

The V call is TRBV7-9, the J call TRBJ2-1, with no clear D. The CDR3 totals 12 residues. Trimming stripped 10 bases from V and 4 bases from J, with 11 bases between. Germline V gene lookup returns CDR1 SEHNR and CDR2 FQNEAQ (reference sequence). The CDR3 sequence is CAITTLYNEQFF. The CDR3 coding sequence is TGTGCCATTACGACTCTATACAATGAGCAGTTCTTC.

This clonotype was detected only a few times. The chain carries TRBV5-1 and TRBJ1-2; 7 bases fit TRBD1. The V gene end was trimmed by 0 bases and the J gene end by 8 bases; junction bases not matched to a gene: 7. Germline-derived CDR1 and CDR2 are SGHRS and YFSETQ. CDR3 size: 14 residues. DNA for the CDR3: TGCGCCAGCAGCTTGGGGATGACAGGGAACGGCTACACCTTC. It encodes CASSLGMTGNGYTF.

In its sample, this clonotype was seen a few times. J is TRBJ1-2 and V is TRBV5-1; 7 nucleotides align to TRBD1. J was trimmed by 2 bases and V by 1 base; bases with no gene match: 2. This CDR3 spans 14 amino acids. Germline CDR1 SGHRS, CDR2 YFSETQ. The CDR3 loop is CASSLRGPNYGYTF. CDR3 sequence (DNA): TGCGCCAGCAGCTTGAGGGGGCCCAACTATGGCTACACCTTC.

This clonotype has only a few counts. This chain links TRBV14 with TRBJ2-5, with D tentatively TRBD2 (6 bases). V dropped 1 base and J dropped 9 bases, with 6 bases sitting between them. This CDR3 has 11 residues. Germline values: CDR1 SGHDN, CDR2 FVKESK. CDR3 coding DNA: TGTGCCAGCAGCCAAGCGGGGGCCCAGTACTTC. It codes for CASSQAGAQYF.

J is TRBJ2-5 and V is TRBV9; 10 bases align to TRBD2. CDR1 is SGDLS, CDR2 YYNGEE, per germline. The CDR3 is made up of 16 amino acids. Losses at the gene ends were 4 bases for V and 6 bases for J; bases not matched to a gene: 12. The CDR3 DNA reads TGTGCCAGCAGCCCCCAAAGGACACTAGCGGGAAAGACCCAGTACTTC. Amino acid sequence: CASSPQRTLAGKTQYF.

The chain links TRBV5-1 to TRBJ2-3; D unclear. The CDR3 loop spans 14 amino acids. Germline assignment: CDR1 SGHRS and CDR2 YFSETQ. V lost 1 base and J 1 base, leaving 7 bases between the germline ends. In nucleotides, the CDR3 is TGCGCCAGCAGCTTGAGGAGTGGCACAGATACGCAGTATTTT. It encodes CASSLRSGTDTQYF.

The V gene is TRBV5-1, the J gene TRBJ1-1; D is possibly TRBD1 (6 bases). This CDR3 is built from 14 residues. CDR1 SGHRS and CDR2 YFSETQ come from the germline V gene. With 3 bases removed from V and 1 base from J, the gap between germline ends came to 10 bases. CDR3 nucleotide sequence: TGCGCCAGCAGCTCCTGGGACACGAACACTGAAGCTTTCTTT. Its translation: CASSSWDTNTEAFF. The entire variable domain, with the rest obtained from reference TRBV5-1 and TRBJ1-1, is as follows: KAGVTQTPRYLIKTRGQQVTLSCSPISGHRSVSWYQQTPGQGLQFLFEYFSETQRNKGNFPGRFSGRQFSNSRSEMNVSTLELGDSALYLCASSSWDTNTEAFFGQGTRLTVV.

This clonotype was observed a few times. The V call is TRBV7-8, the J call TRBJ2-7, with 14 bases identical to TRBD2. The V gene's germline CDR1 is SGHVS and CDR2 FQNEAQ. The CDR3 is made up of 17 amino acids. The J segment lost 1 base and the V segment lost 3 bases, leaving 5 bases of the junction unmatched. CDR3 DNA sequence: TGTGCCAGCAGCTTTGGGACTAGCGGGAGTGGGTCCTACGAGCAGTACTTC. It translates to CASSFGTSGSGSYEQYF. The variable domain in full, with the rest retrieved from reference TRBV7-8 and TRBJ2-7, is GAGVSQSPRYKVAKRGQDVALRCDPISGHVSLFWYQQALGQGPEFLTYFQNEAQLDKSGLPSDRFFAERPEGSVSTLKIQRTQQEDSAVYLCASSFGTSGSGSYEQYFGPGTRLTVT.

The chain is built from TRBV4-1 and TRBJ2-3, with TRBD2 matching 8 bases. Germline CDR1 and CDR2: MGHRA and YSYEKL. The CDR3 spans 19 residues. V lost 1 base and J lost 4; bases outside the gene matches: 16. CDR3: CASSQARGSSGTFPDTQYF. CDR3 DNA sequence: TGCGCCAGCAGCCAAGCTCGGGGGAGTAGCGGGACCTTTCCAGATACGCAGTATTTT.

V is TRBV27 and J is TRBJ2-5; no reliable D call. Germline lookup yields CDR1 MNHEY and CDR2 SMNVEV (reference sequence). V lost 5 bases to trimming and J lost 5 bases, with 15 bases between them. This CDR3 spans 14 amino acids. CDR3 sequence reads: CASSPSRSWETQYF. CDR3 in DNA: TGTGCCAGCAGTCCATCGAGGTCTTGGGAGACCCAGTACTTC.

The chain is built from TRBV18 and TRBJ2-5; TRBD2 is a possible D gene (6 bases). V was pared by 3 bases and J by 2 bases, with 10 bases between. This CDR3 has 14 residues. Looked up from germline, CDR1 is KGHSH and CDR2 is LQKENI. The CDR3 loop is CASSPAGKQETQYF. The CDR3 DNA sequence: TGTGCCAGCTCACCGGCGGGGAAGCAAGAGACCCAGTACTTC. Looking up the rest from reference TRBV18 and TRBJ2-5 gives the full variable domain: NAGVMQNPRHLVRRRGQEARLRCSPMKGHSHVYWYRQLPEEGLKFMVYLQKENIIDESGMPKERFSAEFPKEGPSILRIQQVVRGDSAAYFCASSPAGKQETQYFGPGTRLLVL.

The chain is built from TRBV6-2 or TRBV6-3 and TRBJ2-6, with D possibly called TRBD1 or TRBD2 (5 bases each). CDR1 is MNHEY, CDR2 SVGEGT, per germline. The CDR3 consists of 15 residues. Between the trimmed V and J ends, which lost 2 bases and 1 base, there was a span of 6 bases. CDR3 DNA: TGTGCCAGCAGTTACGGGACGTCTGGGGCCAACGTCCTGACTTTC. This encodes CASSYGTSGANVLTF.

This clonotype turned up a few times. V is TRBV20-1 and J is TRBJ2-6; TRBD2 agrees at 13 bases. The junction had 8 bases not matched to a gene; V was cut back by 3 bases and J by 0 bases. Germline V gives CDR1 DFQATT, CDR2 SNEGSKA (reference sequence). The CDR3 length is 19 residues. CDR3 DNA sequence: TGCAGTGCTAGGCGCCCGGGACTAGCGGGATTCTCTGGGGCCAACGTCCTGACTTTC. Protein product: CSARRPGLAGFSGANVLTF.

The V call is TRBV29-1, the J call TRBJ2-3; D ambiguous. The germline V and J ends were trimmed by 6 bases and 0 bases, with 7 bases remaining between them. Germline loops: CDR1 SQVTM, CDR2 ANQGSEA. The CDR3 length is 12 residues. In nucleotides, the CDR3 is TGCAGCGTCCTGCCTAGCACAGATACGCAGTATTTT. Translated, it gives CSVLPSTDTQYF.

The chain couples TRBV21-1 to TRBJ2-5; the D call TRBD2 from the table was never checked on the DNA. TRBV21-1 is an annotated pseudogene. This CDR3 region has 17 residues. CDR3: CASSKAGTSGNQETQYF. In nucleotides, the CDR3 is TGTGCCAGCAGCAAAGCCGGGACTAGCGGAAACCAAGAGACCCAGTACTTC.

Only a few counts were recorded for this clonotype. This chain joins TRBV7-6 and TRBJ1-1, with TRBD1 as a possible D gene (5 bases). V gave up 5 bases and J gave up 0 bases, with 10 bases separating them. Per germline, CDR1 SGHVS and CDR2 FNYEAQ. The CDR3 spans 14 residues. CDR3 bases: TGTGCCAGCAGCGCGGGGGATCTGAACACTGAAGCTTTCTTT. As protein: CASSAGDLNTEAFF.

This rearrangement joins TRBV11-2 to TRBJ2-3, with 13 nucleotides matching TRBD2. The CDR3 runs to 18 residues. V trimming: 5 bases; J trimming: 3 bases; junction bases outside the gene matches: 11. Germline values: CDR1 SGHAT, CDR2 FQNNGV. The CDR3 loop is CASSNERTSGSGTDTQYF. CDR3 bases: TGTGCCAGCAGCAACGAGAGGACTAGCGGGAGTGGGACAGATACGCAGTATTTT.

The rearrangement links TRBV5-1 to TRBJ1-1; D remains ambiguous. Between the trimmed V and J ends, which lost 0 bases and 2 bases, there was a span of 8 bases. The CDR3 contains 14 residues. Germline V gene data show CDR1 as SGHRS and CDR2 as YFSETQ. The CDR3 sequence is CASSLGSRNTEAFF. In DNA, the CDR3 is TGCGCCAGCAGCTTGGGTAGCAGAAACACTGAAGCTTTCTTT.